The rows below give T cell receptor beta chains drawn from one sample of a study of T cell responses to AZD1222 COVID-19 vaccine. Repertoires were generated with immunoSEQ multiplex PCR, while TCRdb's copy carries only in-frame clones and drops some. The sample contains about 120,000 clones, 70% to 90% of which appear only once. Here the sequenced sample was peripheral blood, taken on day 0 of AZD1222 vaccination. The source is an adult in good health. The CDR3 runs from the conserved cysteine through the conserved F or W. D genes are given only for firm matches. Some rows have no size entry. The others give once, few or many, or a class for an expanded clone.

clone size | J gene | V gene | D gene | CDR3 DNA | CDR3 protein
- | TRBJ1-1 | TRBV6-5 | - | TGTGCCAGCAGCGGAGGGCCGAACACTGAAGCTTTCTTT | CASSGGPNTEAFF
- | TRBJ1-1 | TRBV5-1 | - | TGCGCCAGCAGCCGGGGGCCTTTAAACACTGAAGCTTTCTTT | CASSRGPLNTEAFF
- | TRBJ1-1 | TRBV7-6 | - | TGTGCCAGCAGCTTAGGAAAGAAAGGGGTTGACACTGAAGCTTTCTTT | CASSLGKKGVDTEAFF
- | TRBJ2-1 | TRBV6-5 | TRBD1 | TGTGCCAGCAGGGCACCCGGGACAGGGCCTGAGCAGTTCTTC | CASRAPGTGPEQFF
- | TRBJ1-2 | TRBV2 | - | TGTGCCAGCAGTGAGGAGGTTAACTATGGCTACACCTTC | CASSEEVNYGYTF
- | TRBJ2-5 | TRBV28 | - | TGTGCCAGCAGTACTCTAGCGAGTGAGACCCAGTACTTC | CASSTLASETQYF
- | TRBJ1-1 | TRBV27 | TRBD1 | TGTGCCAGCAGTTTACCCGGACAGGGGGTGAACACTGAAGCTTTCTTT | CASSLPGQGVNTEAFF
- | TRBJ1-1 | TRBV23-1 | - | TGCGCCAGCAGTCAATCATCATCCCCTTTCCACACTGAAGCTTTCTTT | CASSQSSSPFHTEAFF
- | TRBJ1-2 | TRBV30 | - | TGTGCCTGGAGTAACGAGGCATCGACGATATATGGCTACACCTTC | CAWSNEASTIYGYTF
many | TRBJ1-3 | TRBV28 | TRBD1 | TGTGCCAGCAGCCCCGGACAGGGACACACCATATATTTT | CASSPGQGHTIYF
- | TRBJ1-5 | TRBV20-1 | TRBD1 | TGCAGTGCTAGTAGGAGACAGGGAAGCAATCAGCCCCAGCATTTT | CSASRRQGSNQPQHF
- | TRBJ1-1 | TRBV11-3 | - | TGTGCCAGCAGCCAAGACATAAACACTGAAGCTTTCTTT | CASSQDINTEAFF
once | TRBJ2-2 | TRBV11-3 | - | TGTGCCAGCAGCTTAGATCGAGACGGGGAGCTGTTTTTT | CASSLDRDGELFF
- | TRBJ1-2 | TRBV28 | TRBD1 | TGTGCCAGCAGTTTACGGGACAGGGTGTTTGGCTACACCTTC | CASSLRDRVFGYTF
- | TRBJ2-3 | TRBV4-2 | - | TGTGCCAGCAGCCAAGAGGTCAGAGCTAGCACAGATACGCAGTATTTT | CASSQEVRASTDTQYF
- | TRBJ2-7 | TRBV6-5 | - | TGTGCCAGCAGTTACGGGCAGGGAATCTCCTACGAGCAGTACTTC | CASSYGQGISYEQYF
- | TRBJ1-3 | TRBV3-1/TRBV3-2 | - | TGTGCCAGCAGCCTTTTACCCTCTGGAAACACCATATATTTT | CASSLLPSGNTIYF
- | TRBJ2-7 | TRBV10-3 | TRBD1 | TGTGCCATCACCCCCGGGACAGGGAGCGAGCAGTACTTC | CAITPGTGSEQYF
- | TRBJ1-1 | TRBV29-1 | - | TGCAGCGTTGAAAGGGGGGGCGGCACTGAAGCTTTCTTT | CSVERGGGTEAFF
- | TRBJ2-1 | TRBV30 | TRBD2 | TGTGCCTGGAGCCGTCTAGCGGTTGGTGAGCAGTTCTTC | CAWSRLAVGEQFF
few | TRBJ1-5 | TRBV9 | - | TGTGCCAGCAGCGTATGTCCCCTCGGCGGGCGGAGCAATCAGCCCCAGCATTTT | CASSVCPLGGRSNQPQHF
- | TRBJ2-2 | TRBV24-1 | - | TGTGCCACCAGTGACCTGGGTGCGGGGGCGAAGATCGGGGAGCTGTTTTTT | CATSDLGAGAKIGELFF
- | TRBJ1-5 | TRBV6-6 | TRBD1 | TGTGCCAGCAGTAAAACCACAGGGGGCTCGGAGCCCCAGCATTTT | CASSKTTGGSEPQHF
- | TRBJ1-1 | TRBV5-1 | - | TGCGCCAGCAGCTTGGTTGGGGGGAACACTGAAGCTTTCTTT | CASSLVGGNTEAFF
- | TRBJ1-4 | TRBV5-1 | - | TGCGCCAGCAGCTCAGGGATTAATGAAAAACTGTTTTTT | CASSSGINEKLFF
few | TRBJ1-5 | TRBV24-1 | - | TGTGCCACCAGTGATGGTCGAGGATGGCAGGGGCAGCCCCAGCATTTT | CATSDGRGWQGQPQHF
- | TRBJ1-6 | TRBV27 | - | TGTGCCAGCAGTTTAGCAAGGGGGTTAGATAATTCACCCCTCCACTTT | CASSLARGLDNSPLHF
- | TRBJ2-2 | TRBV2 | - | TGTGCCAGCAGACAGGGCAGGGGCGGGGAGCTGTTTTTT | CASRQGRGGELFF
- | TRBJ1-4 | TRBV28 | - | TGTGCCAGCAGTTCCGGGGCGGATACTAATGAAAAACTGTTTTTT | CASSSGADTNEKLFF
- | TRBJ2-5 | TRBV2 | - | TGTGCCAGCAGTGGGGACAAGTGGTCGGACTTC | CASSGDKWSDF
- | TRBJ1-1 | TRBV11-1 | - | TGTGCCAGCAGCTTAGGAGGCGGATTGAACACTGAAGCTTTCTTT | CASSLGGGLNTEAFF
- | TRBJ1-4 | TRBV5-1 | - | TGCGCCAGCAGCTTGGGGTGGGACAAGTATGAAAAACTGTTTTTT | CASSLGWDKYEKLFF
- | TRBJ1-3 | TRBV12-3/TRBV12-4 | - | TGTGCCAGCAGGACTACAGGGGGAAACACCATATATTTT | CASRTTGGNTIYF
- | TRBJ2-7 | TRBV5-1 | TRBD1 | TGCGCCAGCAGACAAAGTACAGGGGGTAAGATTGGCGAGCAGTACTTC | CASRQSTGGKIGEQYF
- | TRBJ1-2 | TRBV14 | - | TGTGCCAGCAGCCAAGGATCAGTAGGACGGCTCTATGGCTACACCTTC | CASSQGSVGRLYGYTF
once | TRBJ1-5 | TRBV5-8 | - | TGTGCCAGCACCCCGGACAGCTACAATCAGCCCCAGCATTTT | CASTPDSYNQPQHF
medium-sized | TRBJ1-6 | TRBV2 | TRBD1 | TGTGCCACCTACCGGGACAGGGGATCACCCCTCCACTTT | CATYRDRGSPLHF
- | TRBJ1-1 | TRBV7-2 | TRBD1 | TGTGCCAGCAGCTTAGTTGGGACAGGGGGGAAGAACACTGAAGCTTTCTTT | CASSLVGTGGKNTEAFF
- | TRBJ1-2 | TRBV7-2 | - | TGTGCCAGCAGCTTAGTACCAGGGCCGGGGGGAGGCTACACCTTC | CASSLVPGPGGGYTF
- | TRBJ2-1 | TRBV30 | TRBD2 | TGTGCCTGGAGCCTACCCCCTAGCGGGAGGAATGAGCAGTTCTTC | CAWSLPPSGRNEQFF
- | TRBJ1-5 | TRBV30 | - | TGTGCCTGGAGTCTAGACTTCAATCAGCCCCAGCATTTT | CAWSLDFNQPQHF
- | TRBJ2-1 | TRBV3-1/TRBV3-2 | TRBD2 | TGTGCCAGCAGCCTGGGCCGGACTAGCGCCAATGAGCAGTTCTTC | CASSLGRTSANEQFF
- | TRBJ1-5 | TRBV25-1 | - | TGTGCCAGCAGTGAGGGCAGGGCCCAGCATTTT | CASSEGRAQHF
once | TRBJ2-1 | TRBV12-3/TRBV12-4 | TRBD1 | TGTGCCAGCAGACGACAGTCCCCAGGGGGAGAGTTCTTC | CASRRQSPGGEFF
- | TRBJ1-5 | TRBV6-6 | TRBD1 | TGTGCCAGCAGTCATAGGACAGGGAAGGACGGCAATCAGCCCCAGCATTTT | CASSHRTGKDGNQPQHF
- | TRBJ2-5 | TRBV18 | TRBD2 | TGTGCCAGCCTACTAGGACTAGCGGAGACCCAGTACTTC | CASLLGLAETQYF
- | TRBJ1-1 | TRBV18 | - | TGTGCCAGCTCACAAACAGGGAACACTGAAGCTTTCTTT | CASSQTGNTEAFF
once | TRBJ2-1 | TRBV19 | - | TGTGCCAGTAGTGCGCGGAGACGGCTGGACAAAGACAATGAGCAGTTCTTC | CASSARRRLDKDNEQFF
- | TRBJ1-5 | TRBV30 | - | TGTGCCTGGAGTGTAAATCGTCAGCCCCAGCATTTT | CAWSVNRQPQHF
- | TRBJ1-6 | TRBV18 | - | TGTGCCAGCTCACCCCCTAATTCACCCCTCCACTTT | CASSPPNSPLHF
- | TRBJ1-1 | TRBV9 | - | TGTGCCAGCAGCGTAGAAGTGGGGGTGGGGAACACTGAAGCTTTCTTT | CASSVEVGVGNTEAFF
- | TRBJ1-2 | TRBV19 | - | TGTGCCAGTACGCGGGGGGCAGGGGATGGTGGCTACACCTTC | CASTRGAGDGGYTF
- | TRBJ1-1 | TRBV3-1/TRBV3-2 | - | TGTGCCAGCAGCCAGATTGGGGGAGTCACTGAAGCTTTCTTT | CASSQIGGVTEAFF
- | TRBJ1-6 | TRBV7-8 | - | TGTGCCAGCAGCTTAGAGCCGGGGGCAGGGTTACATAATTCACCCCTCCACTTT | CASSLEPGAGLHNSPLHF
- | TRBJ2-7 | TRBV13 | - | TGTGCCAGCAGCCCGCGGGACAGCTCCTACGAGCAGTACTTC | CASSPRDSSYEQYF
- | TRBJ2-7 | TRBV19 | TRBD1 | TGTGCCAGTGCACACAGGGGTTCCTACGAGCAGTACTTC | CASAHRGSYEQYF
- | TRBJ1-1 | TRBV30 | - | TGTGCCTGGAGTGTATCAAACACTGAAGCTTTCTTT | CAWSVSNTEAFF
- | TRBJ1-4 | TRBV28 | TRBD1 | TGTGCCAGCAGTTTTACGACAGGGGCGCTCGGTGAAAAACTGTTTTTT | CASSFTTGALGEKLFF
- | TRBJ2-6 | TRBV5-1 | TRBD1 | TGCGCCAGCAGCTTATTAACAGGGGCTGGGGCCAACGTCCTGACTTTC | CASSLLTGAGANVLTF
- | TRBJ1-2 | TRBV28 | - | TGTGCCACTTGGGGGGGGCGCCATGGCTACACCTTC | CATWGGRHGYTF